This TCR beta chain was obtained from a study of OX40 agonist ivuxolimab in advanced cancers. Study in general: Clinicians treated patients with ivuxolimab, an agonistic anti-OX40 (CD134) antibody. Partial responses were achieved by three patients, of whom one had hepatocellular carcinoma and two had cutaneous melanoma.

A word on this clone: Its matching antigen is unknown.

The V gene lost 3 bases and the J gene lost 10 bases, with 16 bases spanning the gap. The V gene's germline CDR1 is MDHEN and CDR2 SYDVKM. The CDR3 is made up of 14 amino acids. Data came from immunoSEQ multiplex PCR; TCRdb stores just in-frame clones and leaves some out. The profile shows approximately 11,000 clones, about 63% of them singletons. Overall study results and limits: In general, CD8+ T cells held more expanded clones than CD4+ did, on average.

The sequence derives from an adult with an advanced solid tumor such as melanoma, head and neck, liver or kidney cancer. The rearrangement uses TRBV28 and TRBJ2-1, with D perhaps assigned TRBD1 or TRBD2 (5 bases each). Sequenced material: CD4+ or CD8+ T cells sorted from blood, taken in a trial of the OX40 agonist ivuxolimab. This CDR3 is CASSFRQGRGEQFF. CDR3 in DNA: TGTGCCAGCAGTTTCCGGCAGGGTAGAGGGGAGCAGTTCTTC.